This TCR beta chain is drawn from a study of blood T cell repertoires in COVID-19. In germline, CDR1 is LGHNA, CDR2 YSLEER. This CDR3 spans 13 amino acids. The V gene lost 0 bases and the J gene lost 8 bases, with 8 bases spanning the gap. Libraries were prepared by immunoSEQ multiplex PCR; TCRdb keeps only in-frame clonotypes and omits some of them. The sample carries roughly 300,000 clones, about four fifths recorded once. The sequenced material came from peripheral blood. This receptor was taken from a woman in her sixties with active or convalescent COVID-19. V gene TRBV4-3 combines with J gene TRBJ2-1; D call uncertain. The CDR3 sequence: CASSQDSSHEQFF. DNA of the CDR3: TGCGCCAGCAGCCAAGATTCATCCCATGAGCAGTTCTTC.